The next 9 T cell receptor beta chains were all read from a single sample in a study of T cells after posttransplantation cyclophosphamide. Measured with immunoSEQ multiplex PCR; TCRdb has only the in-frame clones, and not every one. The repertoire yields about 37,000 clones, none seen only once; the top ten contain roughly 5.9%. The sample consisted of PBMCs. The source of these receptors is a man between 25 and 39 years old in good health and a related stem cell transplant donor.

This clone was seen a handful of times. The chain is built from TRBV7-6 and TRBJ2-2, with 7 bases matching TRBD1. This CDR3 is 16 amino acids long. The V segment lost 5 bases and the J segment 1 base; nucleotides outside the gene matches: 7. Germline V gene sequence: CDR1 SGHVS, CDR2 FNYEAQ. The CDR3 nucleotides read TGTGCCAGCAGCCCTAGGGGGCAGGGGAACACCGGGGAGCTGTTTTTT. Translating gives CASSPRGQGNTGELFF.

The table lists this clone with many counts. The gene calls are TRBV19 and TRBJ1-1, with unresolved D. Between the trimmed V and J ends, which lost 3 bases and 1 base, there was a span of 6 bases. The CDR3 is made up of 13 amino acids. Germline V gene data show CDR1 as LNHDA and CDR2 as SQIVND (reference sequence). As DNA, the CDR3 is TGTGCCAGTAGTATTCCCCAGAACACTGAAGCTTTCTTT. It is translated as CASSIPQNTEAFF.

The table lists this clone with many counts. This chain links TRBV6-1 with TRBJ1-5; D gene ambiguous. The CDR3 sequence is 11 residues long. The V gene's germline CDR1 is MNHNS and CDR2 SASEGT. V was clipped by 3 bases and J by 11 bases, with 8 bases between them. CDR3 DNA sequence: TGTGCCAGCAGTGAGGACGGGGCCCAGCATTTT. Translated, it gives CASSEDGAQHF.

This chain joins TRBV29-1 and TRBJ1-2, with 8 bases aligning to TRBD1. CDR1 is SQVTM and CDR2 is ANQGSEA in the germline V gene. Losses at the gene ends were 6 bases for V and 5 bases for J; bases not matched to a gene: 8. This CDR3 is built from 13 residues. The CDR3 sequence: CSVAGGAGYGYTF. The CDR3 nucleotides read TGCAGCGTGGCAGGGGGCGCGGGATATGGCTACACCTTC. The full variable domain, its missing parts supplied by reference TRBV29-1 and TRBJ1-2, is SAVISQKPSRDICQRGTSLTIQCQVDSQVTMMFWYRQQPGQSLTLIATANQGSEATYESGFVIDKFPISRPNLTFSTLTVSNMSPEDSSIYLCSVAGGAGYGYTFGSGTRLTVV.

The table lists this clone with many counts. This rearrangement joins TRBV4-1 to TRBJ1-1; D gene uncertain. The germline V and J ends were trimmed by 0 bases and 0 bases, with 8 bases remaining between them. The CDR3 consists of 15 residues. CDR1 and CDR2 from the germline V gene are MGHRA and YSYEKL. The CDR3: CASSQDGGMNTEAFF. DNA of the CDR3: TGCGCCAGCAGCCAAGATGGCGGAATGAACACTGAAGCTTTCTTT.

In its sample, this clone was seen many times. The rearrangement joins TRBV4-1 to TRBJ2-6; 12 bases fit TRBD1. The CDR3 is 20 amino acids. Looked up from germline, CDR1 is MGHRA and CDR2 is YSYEKL. The trim removed 6 bases at V and 0 bases at J, leaving 12 bases unmatched. The CDR3 loop reads CASRPIPGQGARSGANVLTF. The CDR3 DNA follows: TGCGCCAGCAGACCAATTCCGGGACAGGGGGCGCGCTCTGGGGCCAACGTCCTGACTTTC.

This clone was counted many times. The DNA is left out, because the CDR3 cannot be placed on it with certainty; the CDR3 is given as TCRdb lists it. This rearrangement joins TRBV5-4 to TRBJ1-1. Germline V gene lookup returns CDR1 SGHNT and CDR2 YYREEE (reference sequence). The CDR3 length is 16 residues, termini included. CDR3 loop: CASSQYVGVANTEAFF.

This clone was detected many times. V and J are TRBV27 and TRBJ2-5, with TRBD1 as a possible D gene (5 bases). Germline V CDR1 and CDR2: MNHEY, SMNVEV (reference sequence). Deletions cut 1 base from V and 5 bases from J, with 8 bases between. The CDR3 totals 13 residues. The DNA of the CDR3 is TGTGCCAGCAGTTTATTCAGGGCGGAGACCCAGTACTTC. Encoded protein: CASSLFRAETQYF.

This clone was observed many times. The chain is built from TRBV2 and TRBJ2-2, with TRBD1 matching over 8 bases. The germline gives CDR1 SNHLY, CDR2 FYNNEI. This CDR3 has 15 residues. V shed 3 bases and J 5 bases; nucleotides not matched to a gene: 5. The CDR3 is CASSDIQGATGELFF. As DNA, the CDR3 is TGTGCCAGCAGTGACATCCAGGGGGCAACCGGGGAGCTGTTTTTT.